This entry concerns a single T cell receptor beta chain. This receptor's antigen is unknown. The sample holds no much larger clone one base away, and base qualities are not on file. The data are from a study of T cell responses to AZD1222 COVID-19 vaccine listed by TCRdb under 2021. Regarding the research as a whole: AZD1222 recipients with second doses at about 4 weeks or about 12 weeks were pooled, because spike-specific TCR depth and breadth did not differ between schedules. TCR sequencing was performed for roughly 240 trial participants, of whom about 200 were given two doses of AZD1222 and around 25 were given two doses of MenACWY control vaccine. Enrollment into the trials was organized by age into subgroups of 18-55, 56-69 and 70-plus years, and those subgroups contained 148, 28 and 57 TCR-sequenced participants, respectively. General conclusions and limits of the study: Reportedly, close to half of the unique spike-specific TCRs recognized epitopes lying outside the regions that are mutated in the B.1.351 and B.1.1.7 variants. After two AZD1222 doses, spike-specific TCR breadth and depth were significantly higher than at day 0 and than in MenACWY recipients. Because no samples from the day 14 peak response were available, repertoires could be characterized only after the peak T cell response. The whole spike protein was spanned by vaccine-associated CD4 TCRs, and dominant responses were seen in regions 160-218 and 743-854. Most participants were white British and females outnumbered males, and the authors suggested that clonal diversity may have been underestimated. In the small 56-69-year group, the increase in depth fell short of significance, most likely because of low power. Conclusions about previously exposed vaccinees are limited because only five to seven AZD1222 recipients were SARS-CoV-2 seropositive at baseline.

The CDR3 regions of human TCRbeta chains were analyzed by immunosequencing. On the study's bioinformatics: Repertoire TCRs were checked for matches against a reference library of SARS-CoV-2-specific TCRs that had been generated using the MIRA antigen-specificity platform. Breadth was defined as the fraction of unique TCRs that were SARS-CoV-2-associated. Depth was defined as the fraction of total T cells that were SARS-CoV-2-associated. Using the MIRA data, each spike-specific TCR was mapped to the spike region that the TCR reacts to and placed in a CD4 or CD8 class. Log10-transformed breadth and depth values were compared by one-way ANOVA with Sidak's multiple comparisons tests. Sourced from immuneACCESS, this table was stored by TCRdb with only in-frame sequences that have V and J called. A share of the clones is absent; for the studies checked, an unresolved V gene accounts for under half, and the remainder has no known explanation. For V, J and clone size, that table is used; D and trimming come from the DNA. The sample yields 170,000 or so clones; 90% were counted once. 1.5% of the sample comes from the top ten.

CDR1 is given as MNHEY and CDR2 as SVGEGT, both from the germline V gene. Including cysteine and phenylalanine, the CDR3 has 14 amino acids. Of all the DNA, just the CDR3 is kept, 42 bases in frame from base 1. The junction carries 11 bases between V and J, which are trimmed by 6 bases and 3 bases respectively. The label giving this sample's time point can be read as: baseline before first vaccination. Samples from vaccinated people were obtained from the UK trials COV001 and COV002, which included a single-blind randomized controlled phase 2/3 trial of AZD1222 (ChAdOx1 nCoV-19) in healthy adults. For TCRbeta chain sequencing, PBMC samples were collected from trial participants at day 0 and at day 28 after the second dose.

The sequence derives from an adult in good health. The chain was built from TRBV6-2 or TRBV6-3 and TRBJ2-2; perhaps TRBD1 is the D gene, with 7 bases matching. Material: peripheral blood, obtained on day 0 of AZD1222 vaccination. The DNA is as follows: TGTGCCAGCAGCCGCGGGACAGACACCGGGGAGCTGTTTTTT. This is translated as CASSRGTDTGELFF.